This T cell receptor beta chain was retrieved from a study of T cell repertoires in cytomegalovirus infection. General observations from the study: The response measured ex vivo was dominated by TCR beta clonotypes (HLA-C-restricted and CMV-specific).

This clonotype was seen ten or more times. Its specificity is not known. The V gene's germline CDR1 is MDHEN and CDR2 SYDVKM. Trimming left V 5 bases short and J 6 bases short, with 20 bases between. The CDR3 is made up of 15 amino acids. TCRdb re-called the reads with MiXCR, one entry per CDR3 protein. The sample comprises about 260,000 distinct CDR3 sequences, roughly 10% of which are singletons, and approximately 16% rests with the top ten. This clonotype was sampled from a human donor in good health (CMV status not recorded). Some clones in this sample may be carry-over from other donors' samples. The chain recombines TRBV28 with TRBJ2-7; D uncertain. Sequencing was done on a sample of PBMCs. CDR3: CASSQTPWPPSEQYF. The CDR3 coding sequence is TGTGCCAGCAGTCAAACACCGTGGCCCCCATCCGAGCAGTACTTC.